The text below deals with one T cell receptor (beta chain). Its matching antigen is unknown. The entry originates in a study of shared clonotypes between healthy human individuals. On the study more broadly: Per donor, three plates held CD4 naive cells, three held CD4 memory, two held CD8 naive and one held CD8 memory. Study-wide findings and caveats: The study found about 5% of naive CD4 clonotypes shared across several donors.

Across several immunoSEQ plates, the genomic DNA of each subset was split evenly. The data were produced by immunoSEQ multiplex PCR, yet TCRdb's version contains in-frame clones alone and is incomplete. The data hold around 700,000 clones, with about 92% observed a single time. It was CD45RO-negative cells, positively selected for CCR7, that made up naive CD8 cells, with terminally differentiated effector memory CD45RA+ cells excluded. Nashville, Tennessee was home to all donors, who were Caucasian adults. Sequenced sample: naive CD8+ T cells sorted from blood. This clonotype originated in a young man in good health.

CDR3 nucleotides: TGTGCCAGCAGCGTAGCGTCAGGGGGCCGGGATGAGCAGTTCTTC. It codes for CASSVASGGRDEQFF. The J gene is TRBJ2-1, the V gene TRBV9; 8 bases match TRBD1. The CDR3 extends over 15 amino acids. Trimming at V came to 0 bases and at J to 8 bases, leaving 7 bases not matched to a gene. Germline CDR1 is SGDLS and CDR2 is YYNGEE. The full variable domain, completed using reference TRBV9 and TRBJ2-1, is DSGVTQTPKHLITATGQRVTLRCSPRSGDLSVYWYQQSLDQGLQFLIQYYNGEERAKGNILERFSAQQFPDLHSELNLSSLELGDSALYFCASSVASGGRDEQFFGPGTRLTVL.